This TCR beta chain was observed in a study of T cells after yellow fever vaccination. Per the germline V gene, CDR1 is SEHNR and CDR2 is FQNEAQ (reference sequence). The CDR3 has 15 residues. Unmatched junction bases numbered 6, after V lost 5 bases and J lost 3 bases. TCRdb re-analysed the 5' RACE reads in MiXCR, keeping a single row per CDR3 protein. The sample holds under 550,000 distinct CDR3 sequences, about a fifth seen once. Sequenced here: PBMCs, sampled 21 days after the first yellow fever vaccination. This clonotype originated in a man aged 18 to 30 who received the YFV17D yellow fever vaccine. The chain combines TRBV7-9 with TRBJ2-2; TRBD1 aligns across 7 bases. CDR3 in DNA: TGTGCCAGCAGCCCAGGGACAGCCTACACCGGGGAGCTGTTTTTT. It encodes CASSPGTAYTGELFF.